What follows is one T cell receptor (beta chain) and its context. Unmatched junction bases numbered 7, after V lost 0 bases and J lost 7 bases. This CDR3 is 15 amino acids long. Per germline, CDR1 LGHNA and CDR2 YNFKEQ. Measured with immunoSEQ multiplex PCR; TCRdb has only the in-frame clones, and not every one. Of approximately 44,000 clones in the sample, more than 90% were seen once. This sample was included in a study of T cell changes during pregnancy in multiple sclerosis. The chain carries TRBV4-2 and TRBJ2-3; 7 nucleotides line up with TRBD2. The TCR comes from a female donor with multiple sclerosis, enrolled in a pregnancy study. The sample in question was CD4+ T cells from peripheral blood mononuclear cells, obtained in the first trimester of pregnancy. The CDR3 DNA sequence: TGTGCCAGCAGCCAAGATCCAGCGGGAACAAATACGCAGTATTTT. Its protein is CASSQDPAGTNTQYF.